Listed below are T cell receptor beta chains from one sample, sequenced in a study of neurological immune-mediated disorders. TCRdb reprocessed the 5' RACE reads via MiXCR and lists one record per CDR3 protein. The sample has tens of thousands of distinct CDR3 sequences; roughly 4.4% are singletons. The specimen was PBMCs. The receptors originated from a man younger than 35 in good health. CDR3s include the opening cysteine and the closing phenylalanine or tryptophan. D genes are given only for firm matches. The size entry gives once, few or many counts, or a class when the clone is expanded.

v_call: TRBV12-3/TRBV12-4
j_call: TRBJ2-5
clone_size: many
d_call: -
cdr3_nt: TGTGCCAGCAGTCACATCGGGGGTTCAGAGACCCAGTACTTC
cdr3_aa: CASSHIGGSETQYF

v_call: TRBV7-9
j_call: TRBJ2-3
clone_size: many
d_call: -
cdr3_nt: TGTGCCAGCAGCCGACCCACCGGTGATACGCAGTATTTT
cdr3_aa: CASSRPTGDTQYF

v_call: TRBV5-1
j_call: TRBJ2-2
clone_size: many
d_call: TRBD2
cdr3_nt: TGCGCCAGCAGCTCCCTCGGGGGGGCTGGCACCGGGGAGCTGTTTTTT
cdr3_aa: CASSSLGGAGTGELFF

v_call: TRBV5-1
j_call: TRBJ2-5
clone_size: many
d_call: -
cdr3_nt: TGCGCCAGCAGCTTGGGGGATGATTGGCCGGAGACCCAGTACTTC
cdr3_aa: CASSLGDDWPETQYF

v_call: TRBV6-2/TRBV6-3
j_call: TRBJ1-1
clone_size: many
d_call: -
cdr3_nt: TGTGCCAGCAGAACAACAGGGATGAACACTGAAGCTTTCTTT
cdr3_aa: CASRTTGMNTEAFF

v_call: TRBV6-6
j_call: TRBJ1-4
clone_size: many
d_call: TRBD1
cdr3_nt: TGTGCCAGCAGGAAGGGACAGGGAATATTCGGGGAAAAACTGTTTTTT
cdr3_aa: CASRKGQGIFGEKLFF

v_call: TRBV5-1
j_call: TRBJ2-2
clone_size: many
d_call: TRBD2
cdr3_nt: TGCGCCAGCAGCGGTGGGACTAGTCGCACCGGGGAGCTGTTTTTT
cdr3_aa: CASSGGTSRTGELFF

v_call: TRBV6-2/TRBV6-3
j_call: TRBJ2-7
clone_size: many
d_call: TRBD1
cdr3_nt: TGTGCCAGCAGTTACTCGCCCGACAGGGGATACGAGCAGTACTTC
cdr3_aa: CASSYSPDRGYEQYF

v_call: TRBV20-1
j_call: TRBJ2-5
clone_size: many
d_call: TRBD2
cdr3_nt: TGCAGTGCTTACCCTTTGACTAGCTTAGAGACCCAGTACTTC
cdr3_aa: CSAYPLTSLETQYF

v_call: TRBV9
j_call: TRBJ1-4
clone_size: medium-sized
d_call: -
cdr3_nt: TGTGCCAGCAGCGACCGGACAGACACTAATGAAAAACTGTTTTTT
cdr3_aa: CASSDRTDTNEKLFF